Given below is one TCR beta chain in context. The clone's antigen remains unknown. No much larger clone is present one base from it, and per-base qualities are unavailable. For sequencing of the TCRbeta CDR3 region, genomic DNA was extracted from the sorted cells. The immunoSEQ Assay was used to sequence the TCRbeta CDR3 regions. TCRdb mirrors the immuneACCESS table, restricted to in-frame sequences. Some clones are absent from its copies; in checked studies, under half trace to an unresolved V gene, and the reason for the others is unknown. The sample records approximately 40,000 clones, more than 75% of which are singletons. The top ten clonotypes cover roughly 20% of the sample. The trial excluded patients who had a history of autoimmune disease or who were on systemic immunosuppression. Peripheral blood for TCR sequencing was collected from all dose cohorts at baseline, on cycle 4 day 1, and on cycle 7 day 1. Samples were obtained from an open-label, multicenter, first-in-human phase I dose-escalation trial of ivuxolimab. The trial enrolled adults with locally advanced or metastatic head and neck squamous cell, hepatocellular, melanoma or renal cell carcinoma. Before TCR sequencing, CD4+ T cells and CD8+ T cells from peripheral blood were sorted into separate populations.

The germline V gene encodes CDR1 LNHDA and CDR2 SQIVND (reference sequence). Trimming costs V 4 bases and J 5 bases, and their ends lie 11 bases apart. The CDR3 measures 13 amino acids from cysteine to phenylalanine. The only DNA kept is the CDR3, 39 bases in frame from the first base. The sample comes from a study of OX40 agonist ivuxolimab in advanced cancers. At the level of the whole study: Ivuxolimab, which targeted the costimulatory receptor OX40 (CD134), was an agonistic, fully human IgG2 monoclonal antibody. Intravenous ivuxolimab was administered to patients every 2 weeks at six dose levels: 0.01, 0.1, 0.3, 1.5, 3 and 10 mg/kg. Of the approximately 50 patients in dose escalation, about 20 had hepatocellular carcinoma, some 15 had melanoma, 9 had renal cell carcinoma and 9 had head and neck cancer. In the dose-escalation cohort, 82.7% of patients were male, and the mean age was roughly 60 years, with a range of roughly 20 to 80. Prior anti-PD-1, anti-PD-L1 or anti-CTLA-4 therapy was permitted, and checkpoint inhibitors had been received by approximately 39% of dose-escalation patients. Three dose-escalation patients achieved partial responses, one with hepatocellular carcinoma and two with cutaneous melanoma. Peripheral TCRbeta sequencing was intended to test whether TCR sequence diversity was altered and clonal T-cell expansion was caused by ivuxolimab. The paper covers the monotherapy dose-escalation part of the phase I ivuxolimab trial, which included N ≈ 50 patients.

Study-wide conclusions, independent of this receptor: Low levels of normalized T-cell clonal expansion were also seen in some patients who did not respond. In the 0.1-3.0 mg/kg groups, partial responders were among the patients with the lowest normalized peripheral clonal expansion, particularly in CD8+ T cells. The antigen specificity of the clonally expanded peripheral T cells was not determined. After ivuxolimab, more expanded clones were found on average in CD8+ T cells than in CD4+ T cells. Clonal expansion of both CD4+ and CD8+ blood T cells was observed from baseline to week 6 at doses 0.1 to 3.0 mg/kg.

The chain is encoded by TRBV19 joined to TRBJ2-5; too little of a D gene remains to name it. The sequencing here drew on CD4+ or CD8+ T cells sorted from blood, taken in a trial of the OX40 agonist ivuxolimab. This clonotype was obtained from an adult with an advanced solid tumor such as melanoma, head and neck, liver or kidney cancer. The DNA is TGTGCCAGTAGTAAGGCGGCCTGGGAGACCCAGTACTTC. Its product reads: CASSKAAWETQYF.